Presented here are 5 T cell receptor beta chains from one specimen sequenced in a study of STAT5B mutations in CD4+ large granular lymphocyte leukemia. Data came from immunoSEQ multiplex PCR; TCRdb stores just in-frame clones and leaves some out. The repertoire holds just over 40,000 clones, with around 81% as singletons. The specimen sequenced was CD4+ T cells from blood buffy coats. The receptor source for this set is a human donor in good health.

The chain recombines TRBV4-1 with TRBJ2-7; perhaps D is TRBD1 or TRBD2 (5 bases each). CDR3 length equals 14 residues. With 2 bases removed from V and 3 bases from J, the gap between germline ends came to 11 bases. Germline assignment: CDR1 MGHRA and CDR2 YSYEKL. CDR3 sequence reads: CASSQWGPSYEQYF. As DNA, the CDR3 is TGCGCCAGCAGCCAATGGGGACCTAGCTACGAGCAGTACTTC.

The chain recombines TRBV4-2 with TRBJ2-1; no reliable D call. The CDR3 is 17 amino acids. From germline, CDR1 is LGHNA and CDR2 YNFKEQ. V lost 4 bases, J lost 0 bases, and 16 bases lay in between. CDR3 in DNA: TGTGCCAGCAGCCCCCTCCTCGCGAGAAGCTCCTACAATGAGCAGTTCTTC. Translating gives CASSPLLARSSYNEQFF.

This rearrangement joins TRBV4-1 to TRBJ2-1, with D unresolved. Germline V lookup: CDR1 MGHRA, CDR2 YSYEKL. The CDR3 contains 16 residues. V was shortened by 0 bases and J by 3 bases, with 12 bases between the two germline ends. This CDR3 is CASSQDLTSHYNEQFF. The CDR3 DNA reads TGCGCCAGCAGCCAAGATCTAACGTCCCACTACAATGAGCAGTTCTTC.

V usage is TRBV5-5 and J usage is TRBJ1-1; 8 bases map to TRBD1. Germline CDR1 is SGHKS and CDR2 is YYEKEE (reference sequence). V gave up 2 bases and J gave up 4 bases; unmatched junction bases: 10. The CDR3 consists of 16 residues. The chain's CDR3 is CASSFITAQGGTEAFF. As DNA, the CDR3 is TGTGCCAGCAGCTTCATTACCGCACAGGGGGGCACTGAAGCTTTCTTT.

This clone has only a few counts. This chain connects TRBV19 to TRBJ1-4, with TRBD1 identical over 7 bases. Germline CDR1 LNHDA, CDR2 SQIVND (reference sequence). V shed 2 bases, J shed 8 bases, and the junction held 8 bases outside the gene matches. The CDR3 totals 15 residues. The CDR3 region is CASSISTGRPEKLFF. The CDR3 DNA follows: TGTGCCAGTAGTATATCGACAGGGAGGCCCGAAAAACTGTTTTTT.